These T cell receptor beta chains were read from a single sample in a study of blood T cell repertoires in COVID-19. The protocol was immunoSEQ multiplex PCR, while the TCRdb copy is restricted to in-frame clones and leaves out a portion. The sample gives fewer than 90,000 clones, 60% to 85% of which show up once; roughly 53% is in the top ten. Sequencing was carried out using peripheral blood. The source of these receptors is a human donor in a cohort sampled during active COVID-19. Both conserved end residues are part of each CDR3. A D gene is named only where the DNA matches it firmly. Clone size is shown for a subset of rows, as once, few, many or a class of expanded clone.

j_call,v_call,clone_size,d_call,cdr3_nt,cdr3_aa
TRBJ2-1,TRBV15,many,TRBD1,TGTGCCACCAGCAGAGGGGGGACAGGGGGTTACAATGAGCAGTTCTTC,CATSRGGTGGYNEQFF
TRBJ1-3,TRBV15,once,NA,TGTGCCACCAGCAGAGACCTGGGCCTGGGAAACACCATATATTTT,CATSRDLGLGNTIYF
TRBJ2-1,TRBV28,NA,TRBD2,TGTGCCAGCACCCCTTCTTGGGGCGGGGGAAGGGATGAGCAGTTCTTC,CASTPSWGGGRDEQFF
TRBJ2-1,TRBV3-1/TRBV3-2,NA,TRBD1,TGTGCCAGCAGCCTGGGACAGGGGTCCCTCAATGAGCAGTTCTTC,CASSLGQGSLNEQFF
TRBJ2-1,TRBV7-2,NA,TRBD2,TGTGCCAGCAGCTTAGGCCCCCCCGGGACTAGCGGGAGGGCCCCCGAGCAGTTCTTC,CASSLGPPGTSGRAPEQFF
TRBJ2-7,TRBV7-3,NA,TRBD2,TGTGCCAGCAGCTTAGCAGCGGGAGGGCTGCACGAGCAGTACTTC,CASSLAAGGLHEQYF
TRBJ2-2,TRBV4-2,few,NA,TGTGCCAGCAGCCAAGACCCGCGACTAGTCTTCGGGGAGCTGTTTTTT,CASSQDPRLVFGELFF
TRBJ2-1,TRBV15,NA,TRBD1,TGTGCCACCAGCAGGGACAGGGAAAATGAGCAGTTCTTC,CATSRDRENEQFF
TRBJ2-1,TRBV18,NA,TRBD2,TGTGCCAGCTCGCTAGGACTAGGCGTAAATGAGCAGTTCTTC,CASSLGLGVNEQFF
TRBJ2-3,TRBV29-1,once,TRBD1,TGCAGCGTTAGCCGCCGACAGGGAAAGGACACAGATACGCAGTATTTT,CSVSRRQGKDTDTQYF
TRBJ2-6,TRBV4-1,NA,TRBD1,TGCGCCAGCAGGCCAAGAGATTCGGACAGGACCTCTGGGGCCAACGTCCTGACTTTC,CASRPRDSDRTSGANVLTF
TRBJ2-1,TRBV27,few,TRBD2,TGTGCCAGCCGTAGGTCTGCGGGAGATACCTACAATGAGCAGTTCTTC,CASRRSAGDTYNEQFF
TRBJ2-4,TRBV7-6,NA,TRBD2,TGTGCCAGCAGCTGGGGACAGCTTACTCCTAGCGGGGGGCGACCCATTCAGTACTTC,CASSWGQLTPSGGRPIQYF
TRBJ2-2,TRBV6-4,NA,NA,TGTGCCAGCAGTGACTCGAGGACCGGGGAGCTGTTTTTT,CASSDSRTGELFF
TRBJ2-7,TRBV5-1,few,TRBD2,TGCGCCAGCAGCTTGGGAGCGGGAAAGTACGAGCAGTACTTC,CASSLGAGKYEQYF
TRBJ2-1,TRBV7-9,NA,NA,TGTGCCAGCAGCGACACATCCAACCCCATGTTCTTC,CASSDTSNPMFF
TRBJ1-1,TRBV27,NA,NA,TGTGCCAGCAGTTTATCGCGGTATACTGAGGGTCGTCGCACTGAAGCTTTCTTT,CASSLSRYTEGRRTEAFF
TRBJ2-7,TRBV28,NA,NA,TGTGCCAGTACTGCGGCGGACGAGCAGTACTTC,CASTAADEQYF
TRBJ2-3,TRBV14,NA,TRBD2,TGTGCCAGCAGCCACCAAGCGGGAGCGGCAGATACGCAGTATTTT,CASSHQAGAADTQYF
TRBJ2-7,TRBV4-1,NA,TRBD2,TGCGCCAGCAGCCCGGAGGCGGGAGCCTTATCCTACGAGCAGTACTTC,CASSPEAGALSYEQYF
TRBJ2-1,TRBV15,NA,NA,TGTGCCACCAGCAGTCTCACAGGGTTCTACAATGAGCAGTTCTTC,CATSSLTGFYNEQFF
TRBJ2-7,TRBV14,NA,TRBD1,TGTGCCAGCAGCGCCAGGACAGGGCGGTCGTACGAGCAGTACTTC,CASSARTGRSYEQYF
TRBJ2-6,TRBV7-9,NA,TRBD2,TGTGCCAGCAGCTTAGGGGTGGGAGGGAGCTCTGGGGCCAACGTCCTGACTTTC,CASSLGVGGSSGANVLTF
TRBJ1-1,TRBV6-5,NA,NA,TGTGCCAGCAGTTACTCTTCAGGGCCGAACACTGAAGCTTTCTTT,CASSYSSGPNTEAFF
TRBJ2-3,TRBV2,NA,TRBD1,TGTGCCAGCAGTACCGATAGGGGGCGCTCAGATACGCAGTATTTT,CASSTDRGRSDTQYF
TRBJ2-2,TRBV19,NA,TRBD1,TGTGCCAGTAGTATAGAACGCCCAGGACAGGGGAAGTCCGGGGAGCTGTTTTTT,CASSIERPGQGKSGELFF
TRBJ1-6,TRBV11-2,NA,NA,TGTGCCAGCAGCTTAGGCACTTATAATTCACCCCTCCACTTT,CASSLGTYNSPLHF
TRBJ2-5,TRBV3-1/TRBV3-2,NA,TRBD2,TGTGCCAGTTCCCTCCGGGCGGGAGTTGGTGAGACCCAGTACTTC,CASSLRAGVGETQYF
TRBJ2-1,TRBV27,NA,TRBD2,TGTGCCAGCAGCTTATCCCCCGGGACTAGGGTAGGGTCGGAGCAGTTCTTC,CASSLSPGTRVGSEQFF
TRBJ2-7,TRBV19,NA,TRBD1,TGTGCCAGTAGAAAGGGACAGGGGGCGTTCGAGCAGTACTTC,CASRKGQGAFEQYF
TRBJ2-7,TRBV5-5,NA,TRBD2,TGTGCCAGCAGCGCCCGGGAGGCCCTGGGCTTC,CASSAREALGF
TRBJ2-2,TRBV6-5,few,NA,TGTGCCAGCAGTTACTCTAGGGGTAGCGGGGAGCTGTTTTTT,CASSYSRGSGELFF
TRBJ2-7,TRBV30,NA,NA,TGTGCCTGGAGGCAAGACGACAGGACCTACGAGCAGTACTTC,CAWRQDDRTYEQYF